The clone carrying this T cell receptor (beta chain) occurred once. This sample stems from a study of blood T cell repertoires in COVID-19. On the study more broadly: PBMCs, B-cell-depleted T cells, or T cells provided the cDNA or gDNA that made up the material.

As processed by the authors: Amplification of reference gene primers was used by the study to estimate nucleated cell counts. Profiling relied on immunoSEQ multiplex PCR, and the TCRdb table lists in-frame clones only, not all of them. V, J and clone size reflect that table, while D and trimming were determined from the DNA. This table holds around 460,000 clones, 80% to 90% found once. CDR1 is LGHNT, CDR2 FRNRAP, per germline. The CDR3 is 13 residues long. J was trimmed by 8 bases and V by 6 bases; bases with no gene match: 8. Patients of the Seattle cohort, enrolled during active infection, were followed longitudinally.

This TCR was recovered from a man aged 18 to 35 with COVID-19, enrolled during active disease. The chain has TRBV12-5 and TRBJ2-3, with TRBD1 matching 7 bases. The specimen was peripheral blood. CDR3 nucleotide sequence: TGTGCTAGTGGCCCCACACAGGGGACTACGCAGTATTTT. This encodes CASGPTQGTTQYF.